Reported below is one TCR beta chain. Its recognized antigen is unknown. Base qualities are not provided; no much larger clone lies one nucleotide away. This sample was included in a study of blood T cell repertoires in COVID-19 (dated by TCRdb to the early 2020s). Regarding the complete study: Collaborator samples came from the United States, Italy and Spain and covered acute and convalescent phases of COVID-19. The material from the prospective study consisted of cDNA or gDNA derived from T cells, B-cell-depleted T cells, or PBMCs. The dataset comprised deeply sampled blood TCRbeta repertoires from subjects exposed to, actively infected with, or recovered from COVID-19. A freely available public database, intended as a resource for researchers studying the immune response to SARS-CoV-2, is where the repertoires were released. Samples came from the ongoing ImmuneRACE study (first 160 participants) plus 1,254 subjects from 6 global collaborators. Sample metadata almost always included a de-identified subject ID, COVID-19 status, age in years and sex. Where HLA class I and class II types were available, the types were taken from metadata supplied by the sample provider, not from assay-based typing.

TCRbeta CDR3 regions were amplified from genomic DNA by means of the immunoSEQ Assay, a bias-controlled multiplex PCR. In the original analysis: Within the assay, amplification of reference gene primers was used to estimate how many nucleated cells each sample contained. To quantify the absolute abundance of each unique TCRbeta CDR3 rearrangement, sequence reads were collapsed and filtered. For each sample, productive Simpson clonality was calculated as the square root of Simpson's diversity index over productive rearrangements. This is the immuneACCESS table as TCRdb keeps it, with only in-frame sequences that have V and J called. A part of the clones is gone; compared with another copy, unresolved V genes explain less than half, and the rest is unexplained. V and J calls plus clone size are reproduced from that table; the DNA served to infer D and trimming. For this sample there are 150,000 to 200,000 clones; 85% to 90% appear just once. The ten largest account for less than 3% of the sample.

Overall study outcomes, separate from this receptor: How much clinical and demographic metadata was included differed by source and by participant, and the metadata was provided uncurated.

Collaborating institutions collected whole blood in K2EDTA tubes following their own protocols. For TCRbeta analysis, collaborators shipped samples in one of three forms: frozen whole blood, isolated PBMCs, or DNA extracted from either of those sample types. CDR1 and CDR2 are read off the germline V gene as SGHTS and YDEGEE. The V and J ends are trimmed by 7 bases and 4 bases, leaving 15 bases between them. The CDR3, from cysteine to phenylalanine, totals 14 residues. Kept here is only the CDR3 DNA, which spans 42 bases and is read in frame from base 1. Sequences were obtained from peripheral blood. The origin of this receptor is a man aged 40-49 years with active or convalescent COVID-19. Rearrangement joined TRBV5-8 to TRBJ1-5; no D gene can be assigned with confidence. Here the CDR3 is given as CASVRGGLNQPQHF. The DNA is TGTGCCAGCGTGCGGGGAGGCCTAAATCAGCCCCAGCATTTT.